Given below is one T cell receptor (beta chain) in context. Its antigen is still unknown. This entry is derived from a study of OX40 agonist ivuxolimab in advanced cancers. Study-wide results and limits: The study observed clonal expansion of CD4+ and CD8+ blood T cells by week 6 at 0.1 to 3.0 mg/kg. Antigen specificity remained undetermined for the expanded peripheral T cells.

CDR1 is SGDLS, CDR2 YYNGEE, per germline. The junction had 16 bases not matched to a gene; V was cut back by 7 bases and J by 12 bases. The CDR3 contains 14 residues. Sequencing used immunoSEQ multiplex PCR; TCRdb keeps in-frame clones, though not all of them. The sample records some 10,000 clones, roughly nine tenths being singletons. Specimen: CD4+ or CD8+ T cells sorted from blood, collected in a trial of the OX40 agonist ivuxolimab. V usage is TRBV9 and J usage is TRBJ2-1; 7 nucleotides line up with TRBD2. The sequence came from an adult with an advanced solid tumor such as melanoma, head and neck, liver or kidney cancer. The CDR3 reads CASRGDYPRGVQFF. In DNA, the CDR3 is TGTGCCAGCCGCGGGGACTATCCCCGTGGAGTGCAGTTCTTC. Combining the CDR3 with reference TRBV9 and TRBJ2-1 gives the whole variable domain DSGVTQTPKHLITATGQRVTLRCSPRSGDLSVYWYQQSLDQGLQFLIQYYNGEERAKGNILERFSAQQFPDLHSELNLSSLELGDSALYFCASRGDYPRGVQFFGPGTRLTVL.